This T cell receptor beta chain was identified in a study of cytomegalovirus exposure and HLA in healthy donors. The study ran its PCR with 60 Vbeta and 13 Jbeta primers. Profiling relied on immunoSEQ multiplex PCR, and the TCRdb table lists in-frame clones only, not all of them. The sample lists fewer than 250,000 clones, 65% to 90% seen once, with over 1.1% in the top ten. In the case of this clone: What it recognizes is unknown.

This CDR3 region has 16 residues. CDR1 is PRHDT, CDR2 FYEKMQ, per germline (reference sequence). V shed 0 bases and J 7 bases; nucleotides not matched to a gene: 11. Study results and limitations: About 90% or about 30% of the time was how often most TCR beta V segments were productive, according to an earlier analysis.

The chain is built from TRBV13 and TRBJ1-2, with 7 bases matching TRBD1. The source of this sequence is a girl aged 10 to 17 in good health and CMV-seronegative. The sequencing sample was made of PBMCs. In DNA, the CDR3 is TGTGCCAGCAGCTTAGGTTCCGGAGGGGGCCCGGGTGGCTACACCTTC. It translates to CASSLGSGGGPGGYTF.